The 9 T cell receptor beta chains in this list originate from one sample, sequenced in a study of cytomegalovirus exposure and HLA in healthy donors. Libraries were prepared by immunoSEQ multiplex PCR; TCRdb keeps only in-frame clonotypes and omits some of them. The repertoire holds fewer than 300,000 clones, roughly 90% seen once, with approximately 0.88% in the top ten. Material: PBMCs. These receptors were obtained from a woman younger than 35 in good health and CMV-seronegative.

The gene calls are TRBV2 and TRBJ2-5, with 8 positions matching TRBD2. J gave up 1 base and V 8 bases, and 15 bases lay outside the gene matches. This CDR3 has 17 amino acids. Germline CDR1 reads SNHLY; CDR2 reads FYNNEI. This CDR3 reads CASPGNSGEPAQETQYF. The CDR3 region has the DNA TGTGCCAGCCCGGGGAATAGCGGGGAGCCCGCCCAAGAGACCCAGTACTTC.

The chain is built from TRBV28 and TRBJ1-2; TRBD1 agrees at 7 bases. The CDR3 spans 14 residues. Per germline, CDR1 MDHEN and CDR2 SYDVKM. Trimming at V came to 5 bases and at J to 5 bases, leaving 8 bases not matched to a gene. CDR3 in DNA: TGTGCCAGCAGTCTATTACAGGGGAGGTATGGCTACACCTTC. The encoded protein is CASSLLQGRYGYTF.

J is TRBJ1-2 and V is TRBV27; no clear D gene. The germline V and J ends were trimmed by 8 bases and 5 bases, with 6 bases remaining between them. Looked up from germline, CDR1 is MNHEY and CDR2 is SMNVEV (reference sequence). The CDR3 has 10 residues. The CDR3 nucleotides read TGTGCCAGCCTGACTTATGGCTACACCTTC. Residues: CASLTYGYTF.

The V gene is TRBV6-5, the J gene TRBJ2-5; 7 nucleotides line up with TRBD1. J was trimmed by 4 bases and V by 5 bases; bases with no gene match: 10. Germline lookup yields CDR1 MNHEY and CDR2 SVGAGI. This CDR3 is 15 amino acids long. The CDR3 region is CASSRDRVPSETQYF. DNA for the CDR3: TGTGCCAGCAGTCGAGACAGGGTGCCGTCAGAGACCCAGTACTTC.

The CDR3, as DNA: TGTGCCAGTAGTCCGGGACAGGGGGCCTATGGCTACACCTTC. Translated, it gives CASSPGQGAYGYTF. This rearrangement joins TRBV19 to TRBJ1-2, with 12 bases aligning to TRBD1. Germline assignment: CDR1 LNHDA and CDR2 SQIVND (reference sequence). The CDR3 runs 14 residues. Trimming removed 5 bases from V and 4 bases from J; junction bases left unmatched: 2.

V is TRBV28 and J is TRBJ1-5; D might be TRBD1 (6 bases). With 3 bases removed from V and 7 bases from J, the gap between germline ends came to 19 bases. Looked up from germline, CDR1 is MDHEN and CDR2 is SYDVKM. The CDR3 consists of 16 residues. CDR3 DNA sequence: TGTGCCAGCAGTTTTTTTGGGGGCTCAACCCAACAGCCCCAGCATTTT. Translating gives CASSFFGGSTQQPQHF.

CDR3 loop: CASSATVTSTDTQYF. CDR3 DNA: TGCGCCAGCAGTGCGACAGTCACTAGCACAGATACGCAGTATTTT. This chain connects TRBV5-1 to TRBJ2-3; the D gene is possibly TRBD1 (5 bases). CDR1 and CDR2 from the germline V gene are SGHRS and YFSETQ. V shed 5 bases and J shed 0 bases, with 13 bases lying between them. The CDR3 totals 15 residues.

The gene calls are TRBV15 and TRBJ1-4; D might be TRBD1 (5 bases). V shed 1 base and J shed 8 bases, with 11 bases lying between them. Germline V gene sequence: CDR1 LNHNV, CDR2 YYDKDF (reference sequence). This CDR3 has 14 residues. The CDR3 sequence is CATSRARVREKLFF. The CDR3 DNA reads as TGTGCCACCAGCAGAGCCAGGGTGAGGGAAAAACTGTTTTTT.

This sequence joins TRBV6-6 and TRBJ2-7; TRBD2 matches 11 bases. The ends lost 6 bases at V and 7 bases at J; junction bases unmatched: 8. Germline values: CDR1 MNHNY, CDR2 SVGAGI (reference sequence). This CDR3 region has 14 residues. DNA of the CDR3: TGTGCCAGCAGCCCCGGACTAGCGGGTGGGGAGCAGTACTTC. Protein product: CASSPGLAGGEQYF.